A selection of T cell receptor beta chains follows, all from one sample in a study of blood T cells in healthy people across ages. Each CDR3 protein is one row after TCRdb ran MiXCR on the 5' RACE reads. This table holds about 280,000 distinct CDR3 sequences, around 27% found once. Material for sequencing was blood. These receptors all come from a woman between 65 and 79 years old in good health. The CDR3 runs from the conserved cysteine through the conserved F or W. Fields, in order: V gene, CDR3 length, J gene, CDR3 protein.

V gene: TRBV4-2
CDR3 length: 15
J gene: TRBJ1-4
CDR3 protein: CASSQDGQAVEKLFF

V gene: TRBV7-3
CDR3 length: 14
J gene: TRBJ2-4
CDR3 protein: CASSLVAGENIQYF

V gene: TRBV5-1
CDR3 length: 16
J gene: TRBJ1-1
CDR3 protein: CASSFQTGGSNTEAFF

V gene: TRBV6-1
CDR3 length: 15
J gene: TRBJ2-7
CDR3 protein: CASSEVTTGSYEQYF

V gene: TRBV5-1
CDR3 length: 15
J gene: TRBJ2-1
CDR3 protein: CASSRGGQGYNEQFF

V gene: TRBV20-1
CDR3 length: 13
J gene: TRBJ2-1
CDR3 protein: CSGGSGTYNKQFF

V gene: TRBV21-1
CDR3 length: 14
J gene: TRBJ2-5
CDR3 protein: CASSLPTGWETQYF

V gene: TRBV2
CDR3 length: 12
J gene: TRBJ2-7
CDR3 protein: CASSGGTEQQYF

V gene: TRBV5-6
CDR3 length: 17
J gene: TRBJ2-3
CDR3 protein: CASSLLDPGLATDTQYF

V gene: TRBV7-6
CDR3 length: 13
J gene: TRBJ1-2
CDR3 protein: CASSLQGEYGYTF

V gene: TRBV7-6
CDR3 length: 15
J gene: TRBJ1-4
CDR3 protein: CASSLEGGSDEKLFF

V gene: TRBV5-8
CDR3 length: 18
J gene: TRBJ1-4
CDR3 protein: CASSPGRTGITTNEKLFF

V gene: TRBV27
CDR3 length: 15
J gene: TRBJ2-2
CDR3 protein: CASSLVGDLAGELFF

V gene: TRBV7-2
CDR3 length: 16
J gene: TRBJ2-1
CDR3 protein: CASSYGGLAGLNEQFF

V gene: TRBV9
CDR3 length: 12
J gene: TRBJ2-3
CDR3 protein: CAGSVQSDTQYF

V gene: TRBV6-5
CDR3 length: 14
J gene: TRBJ1-2
CDR3 protein: CASSYKGKGYGYTF

V gene: TRBV20-1
CDR3 length: 16
J gene: TRBJ2-7
CDR3 protein: CSARPPTGQFTYEQYF

V gene: TRBV20-1
CDR3 length: 13
J gene: TRBJ2-7
CDR3 protein: CSARAPPSYEQYF

V gene: TRBV7-8
CDR3 length: 17
J gene: TRBJ1-5
CDR3 protein: CASSSAFGGNSNQPQHF

V gene: TRBV24-1
CDR3 length: 13
J gene: TRBJ1-2
CDR3 protein: CATSTDRDGGYTF

V gene: TRBV3-1
CDR3 length: 15
J gene: TRBJ1-5
CDR3 protein: CASSLGQGEDQPQHF

V gene: TRBV6-5
CDR3 length: 15
J gene: TRBJ1-1
CDR3 protein: CASSYGWEGRTEAFF

V gene: TRBV7-2
CDR3 length: 13
J gene: TRBJ2-5
CDR3 protein: CASSLVLGETQYF

V gene: TRBV18
CDR3 length: 14
J gene: TRBJ2-3
CDR3 protein: CASSPPSGRELYYF

V gene: TRBV28
CDR3 length: 14
J gene: TRBJ2-5
CDR3 protein: CASNRAPQNNEQSF

V gene: TRBV7-2
CDR3 length: 14
J gene: TRBJ1-3
CDR3 protein: CASSVTLGGNTIYF

V gene: TRBV28
CDR3 length: 12
J gene: TRBJ2-3
CDR3 protein: CASSFTSGAQYF

V gene: TRBV11-2
CDR3 length: 15
J gene: TRBJ2-5
CDR3 protein: CASSLLAAGQETQYF

V gene: TRBV9
CDR3 length: 15
J gene: TRBJ2-3
CDR3 protein: CASGLAGLDTDTQYF

V gene: TRBV24-1
CDR3 length: 16
J gene: TRBJ2-5
CDR3 protein: CATSDSATGGQETQYF

V gene: TRBV25-1
CDR3 length: 17
J gene: TRBJ2-6
CDR3 protein: CASSELGAKTGANVLTF

V gene: TRBV20-1
CDR3 length: 13
J gene: -
CDR3 protein: CSAVTGSSYEQYF

V gene: TRBV21-1
CDR3 length: 17
J gene: TRBJ2-4
CDR3 protein: CASSKVERGRDKNIQYF

V gene: TRBV21-1
CDR3 length: 12
J gene: TRBJ2-7
CDR3 protein: CASPLEAYEQYF

V gene: TRBV6-5
CDR3 length: 14
J gene: TRBJ1-4
CDR3 protein: CASSGGFGAEKLFF

V gene: TRBV4-3
CDR3 length: 15
J gene: TRBJ1-5
CDR3 protein: CASSQGASADQPQHF

V gene: TRBV3-1
CDR3 length: 12
J gene: TRBJ2-3
CDR3 protein: CASSRKVDTQYF

V gene: TRBV7-2
CDR3 length: 13
J gene: TRBJ2-3
CDR3 protein: CASSSSTSGLWYF

V gene: TRBV20-1
CDR3 length: 16
J gene: -
CDR3 protein: CSARDLLGDKVYEQYF

V gene: TRBV6-6
CDR3 length: 15
J gene: TRBJ2-7
CDR3 protein: CASLPTSGRAYEQYF

V gene: TRBV12-3/TRBV12-4
CDR3 length: 13
J gene: -
CDR3 protein: CASTPSGLGRQFF

V gene: TRBV12-3/TRBV12-4
CDR3 length: 13
J gene: TRBJ1-5
CDR3 protein: CASNRDSNQPQHF

V gene: TRBV12-3/TRBV12-4
CDR3 length: 13
J gene: TRBJ2-5
CDR3 protein: CASSFWGRETQYF

V gene: TRBV5-1
CDR3 length: 16
J gene: TRBJ2-4
CDR3 protein: CASSSNYRETKNIQYF

V gene: TRBV11-3
CDR3 length: 14
J gene: TRBJ1-1
CDR3 protein: CASSPGGGYTEAFF

V gene: TRBV20-1
CDR3 length: 13
J gene: TRBJ2-1
CDR3 protein: CSAQPPSSNEQFF

V gene: TRBV2
CDR3 length: 16
J gene: TRBJ1-2
CDR3 protein: CASSRILPDDVGGYTF

V gene: TRBV4-2
CDR3 length: 13
J gene: TRBJ1-1
CDR3 protein: CASSQETRGEAFF

V gene: TRBV6-2/TRBV6-3
CDR3 length: 16
J gene: TRBJ1-6
CDR3 protein: CASSHLDGAWNSPLHF

V gene: TRBV20-1
CDR3 length: 14
J gene: TRBJ2-1
CDR3 protein: CSASDPLMGYEQFF

V gene: TRBV5-1
CDR3 length: 17
J gene: TRBJ1-6
CDR3 protein: CASSLGRPRSGDSPLHF

V gene: TRBV14
CDR3 length: 12
J gene: TRBJ2-7
CDR3 protein: CASSFSAAEQYF

V gene: TRBV28
CDR3 length: 15
J gene: TRBJ2-5
CDR3 protein: CASSFSNVFRETQYF

V gene: TRBV24-1
CDR3 length: 12
J gene: TRBJ2-1
CDR3 protein: CATSALGYEQFF

V gene: TRBV7-3
CDR3 length: 14
J gene: TRBJ1-1
CDR3 protein: CASSLRDSQTEAFF

V gene: TRBV7-8
CDR3 length: 17
J gene: TRBJ2-3
CDR3 protein: CASKRLAGQGNTDTQYF

V gene: TRBV19
CDR3 length: 15
J gene: TRBJ1-1
CDR3 protein: CASSAPLLRGTEAFF

V gene: TRBV21-1
CDR3 length: 15
J gene: TRBJ2-7
CDR3 protein: CASSHRTDSSYEQYF